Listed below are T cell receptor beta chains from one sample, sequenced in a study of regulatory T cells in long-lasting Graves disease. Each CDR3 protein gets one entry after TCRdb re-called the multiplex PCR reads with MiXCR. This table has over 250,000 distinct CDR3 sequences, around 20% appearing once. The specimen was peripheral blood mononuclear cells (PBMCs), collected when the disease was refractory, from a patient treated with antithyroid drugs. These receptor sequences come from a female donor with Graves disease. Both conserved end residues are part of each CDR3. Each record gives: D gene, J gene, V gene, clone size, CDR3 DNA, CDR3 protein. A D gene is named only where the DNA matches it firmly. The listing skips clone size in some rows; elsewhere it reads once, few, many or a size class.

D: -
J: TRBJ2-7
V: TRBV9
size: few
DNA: TGTGCCAGCAGCCCCCAGCCAGACGTTACCTACGAGCAGTACTTC
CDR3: CASSPQPDVTYEQYF

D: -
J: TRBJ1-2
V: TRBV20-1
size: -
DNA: TGCAGTGCTTATTTTGGGGGCTACACCTTC
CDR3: CSAYFGGYTF

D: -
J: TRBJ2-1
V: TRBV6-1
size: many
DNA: TGTGCCAGCCACCGTACCGGCGATGAGCAGTTCTTC
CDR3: CASHRTGDEQFF

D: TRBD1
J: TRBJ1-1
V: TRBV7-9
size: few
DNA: TGTGCCAGCAGCGAAAGGGGGACAGCAAGCACTGAAGCTTTCTTT
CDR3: CASSERGTASTEAFF

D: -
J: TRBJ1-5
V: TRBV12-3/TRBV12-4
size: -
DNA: TGTGCCAGCAGTTACTCGAGGGCGGGAGGTCAGCCCCAGCATTTT
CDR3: CASSYSRAGGQPQHF

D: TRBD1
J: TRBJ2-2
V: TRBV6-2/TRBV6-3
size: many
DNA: TGTGCCAGCAGCCCGGGACAGATCACCGGGGAGCTGTTTTTT
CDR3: CASSPGQITGELFF

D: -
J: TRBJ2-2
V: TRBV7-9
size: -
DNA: TGTGCCAGCAGCATGAGTGGGACAACGAACACCGGGGAGCTGTTTTTT
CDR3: CASSMSGTTNTGELFF

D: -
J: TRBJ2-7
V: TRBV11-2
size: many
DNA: TGTGCCAGCAGCTTCCCCCATGGGCAGACCTACGAGCAGTACTTC
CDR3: CASSFPHGQTYEQYF

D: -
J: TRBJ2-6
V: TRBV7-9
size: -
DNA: TGTGCCAGCAGCCCCTTCTTCGACACCTCTGGGGCCAACGTCCTGACTTTC
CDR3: CASSPFFDTSGANVLTF

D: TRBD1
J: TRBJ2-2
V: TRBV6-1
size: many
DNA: TGTGCCAGCAGAGACGGACAGGGAAACACCGGGGAGCTGTTTTTT
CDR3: CASRDGQGNTGELFF

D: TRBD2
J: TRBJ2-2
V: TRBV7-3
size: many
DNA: TGTGCCAGCAGCCCCAAGGGACTAGCGAACACCGGGGAGCTGTTTTTT
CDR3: CASSPKGLANTGELFF

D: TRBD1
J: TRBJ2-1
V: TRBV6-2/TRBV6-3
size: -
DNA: TGTGCCAGCAGTTCGGACAGGGTTTACAATGAGCAGTTCTTC
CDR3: CASSSDRVYNEQFF

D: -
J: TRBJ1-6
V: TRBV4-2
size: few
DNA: TGTGCCAGCAGCCAAGACTCCGGGTACGATTCACCCCTCCACTTT
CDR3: CASSQDSGYDSPLHF

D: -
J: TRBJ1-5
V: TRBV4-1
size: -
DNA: TGCGCCAGCAGCCAAGTAGGGACCAGCAATCAGCCCCAGCATTTT
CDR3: CASSQVGTSNQPQHF

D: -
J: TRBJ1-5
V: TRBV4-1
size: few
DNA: TGCGCCAGCAGCCGTGCTGGGACCCGACAGCCCCAGCATTTT
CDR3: CASSRAGTRQPQHF

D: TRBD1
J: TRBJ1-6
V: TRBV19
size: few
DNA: TGTGCCAGTAGTAGGAGCGGGACAGTTGGGAATTCACCCCTCCACTTT
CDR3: CASSRSGTVGNSPLHF

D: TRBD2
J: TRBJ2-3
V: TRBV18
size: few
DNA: TGTGCCAGCTCACCACCTAGCGGGAGCGATACGCAGTATTTT
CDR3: CASSPPSGSDTQYF

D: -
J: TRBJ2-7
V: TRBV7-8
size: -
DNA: TGTGCCAGCAGCCTCGACAGCCCCCTTTTGGAGGAGCAGTACTTC
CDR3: CASSLDSPLLEEQYF

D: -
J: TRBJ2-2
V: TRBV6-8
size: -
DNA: TGCGCCAGCAGTCAAACGGATAACACCGGGGAGCTGTTTTTT
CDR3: CASSQTDNTGELFF

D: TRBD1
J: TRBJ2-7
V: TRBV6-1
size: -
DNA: TGTGCCAGCAGTCCCGGGACAGGGGCCCACGAGCAGTACTTC
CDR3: CASSPGTGAHEQYF

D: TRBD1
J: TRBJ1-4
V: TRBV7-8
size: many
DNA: TGTGCCAGCAGCTTATCCGGGACAGGGAATGAAAAACTGTTTTTT
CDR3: CASSLSGTGNEKLFF

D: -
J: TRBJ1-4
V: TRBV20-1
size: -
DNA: TGCAGTGCCAGCCCATCAGGGTTGGCTAATGAAAAACTGTTTTTT
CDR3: CSASPSGLANEKLFF

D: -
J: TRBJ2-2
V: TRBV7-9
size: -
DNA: TGTGCCAGCAGCTTTTCCAGGGTAGACACCGGGGAGCTGTTTTTT
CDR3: CASSFSRVDTGELFF

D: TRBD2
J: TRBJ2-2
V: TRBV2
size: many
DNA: TGTGCCAGCGGAAGGAGTAGCGGGAGGCGGAACACCGGGGAGCTGTTTTTT
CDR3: CASGRSSGRRNTGELFF

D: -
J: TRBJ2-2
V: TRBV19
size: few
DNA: TGTGCCAGTAGTACGGGCTCCAACACCGGGGAGCTGTTTTTT
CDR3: CASSTGSNTGELFF

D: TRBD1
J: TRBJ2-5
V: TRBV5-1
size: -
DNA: TGCGCCAGCAGCTTGCCACAGGGGGTAGAGACCCAGTACTTC
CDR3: CASSLPQGVETQYF

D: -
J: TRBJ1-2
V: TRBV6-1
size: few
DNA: TGTGCCAGCAGAGACAGAGACTTCTATGGCTACACCTTC
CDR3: CASRDRDFYGYTF

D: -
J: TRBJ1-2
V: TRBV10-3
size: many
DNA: TGTGCCATCGGACAGCTCTATGGCTACACCTTC
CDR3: CAIGQLYGYTF

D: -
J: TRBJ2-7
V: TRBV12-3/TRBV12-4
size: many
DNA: TGTGCCAGCAGTTTCCGTGCAGAGCTATACGAGCAGTACTTC
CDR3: CASSFRAELYEQYF

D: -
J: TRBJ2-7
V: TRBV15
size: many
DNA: TGTGCCACCAGCAGAGATGAGCGAGGCGGCGATAGCTCCTACGAGCAGTACTTC
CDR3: CATSRDERGGDSSYEQYF

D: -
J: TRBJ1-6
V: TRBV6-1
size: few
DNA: TGTGCCAGCAGGAGGGGGTCTACACCCCTCCACTTT
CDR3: CASRRGSTPLHF

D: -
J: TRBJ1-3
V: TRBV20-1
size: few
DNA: TGCAGTGCTGCCGGGCCCTCTGGAAACACCATATATTTT
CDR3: CSAAGPSGNTIYF

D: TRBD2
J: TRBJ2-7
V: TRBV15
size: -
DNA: TGTGCCACGTCAGCGGCCGGGGCTAGCGGCTCCTACGAGCAGTACTTC
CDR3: CATSAAGASGSYEQYF

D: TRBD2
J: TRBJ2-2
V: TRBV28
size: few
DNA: TGTGCCAGCAGGGATCCACTAGCGGGAGGGCCCGGGGAGCTGTTTTTT
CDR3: CASRDPLAGGPGELFF

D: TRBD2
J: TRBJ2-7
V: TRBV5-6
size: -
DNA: TGTGCCAGCAGCTCCTTTCTGGGAGGGTTGTACGAGCAGTACTTC
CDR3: CASSSFLGGLYEQYF